The 13 T cell receptor beta chains presented below share a single source sample, sequenced in a study of regulatory T cells in long-lasting Graves disease. Construction of the TCR beta libraries employed iRepertoire HTBI primers in conjunction with Arm-PCR of CDR3 regions. TCRdb reanalysed the multiplex PCR reads using MiXCR and keeps one entry per CDR3 protein. Of approximately 380,000 distinct CDR3 sequences listed, 20% to 25% were seen once; the top ten hold less than 25%. Described time point: persistent/refractory GD, antithyroid drugs over 5 years with positive TRAb. Scientists built the TCR library using RNA that was extracted from PBMCs. Material: peripheral blood mononuclear cells (PBMCs), obtained when the disease was refractory, from a patient treated with antithyroid drugs. The origin of the receptors is a female donor with Graves disease.

This clonotype was observed a few times. The chain carries TRBV5-6 and TRBJ2-2; D remains unclear. The CDR3 totals 13 residues. Germline loops: CDR1 SGHDT, CDR2 YYEEEE. Trimming shortened V by 2 bases and J by 5 bases, and 7 bases separated the two germline ends. CDR3 nucleotides: TGTGCCAGCAGCTTTAGTAGGACCGGGGAGCTGTTTTTT. Translation: CASSFSRTGELFF.

This clonotype has at least ten counts. The rearrangement uses TRBV2 and TRBJ1-6; D possibly corresponds to TRBD1 (6 bases). In germline, CDR1 is SNHLY, CDR2 FYNNEI. V lost 8 bases, J lost 5 bases, and 25 bases lay in between. The CDR3 covers 18 residues. CDR3 in DNA: TGTGCCAGCTACCTCATCCCAGGGGACCCGGGAAATAATTCACCCCTCCACTTT. Protein product: CASYLIPGDPGNNSPLHF.

The chain recombines TRBV20-1 with TRBJ2-3; D might be TRBD2 (6 bases). The V end lost 4 bases, the J end lost 15 bases, and 17 bases lay between the germline ends. CDR3 length: 11 amino acids. The V gene's germline CDR1 is DFQATT and CDR2 SNEGSKA (reference sequence). The CDR3 spells CSANNRESVYF. As DNA, the CDR3 is TGCAGTGCTAATAACCGGGAGTCTGTCTATTTT.

This clonotype has a count of ten or more. V gene TRBV30 combines with J gene TRBJ1-1; the D is unclear. Trimming took off 3 bases at V and 5 bases at J, with 7 bases between the two ends. This CDR3 region has 11 residues. The germline V gene encodes CDR1 GTSNPN and CDR2 SVGIG (reference sequence). The CDR3 loop reads CAWRNGTEAFF. CDR3 DNA sequence: TGTGCCTGGAGAAATGGGACTGAAGCTTTCTTT.

This clonotype was recorded many times. The junction departs from the called germline gene at one end, perhaps through a read error. This sequence joins TRBV6-1 and TRBJ2-7, with D maybe TRBD1 (7 bases). Germline V gene lookup returns CDR1 MNHNS and CDR2 SASEGT. CDR3 length: 15 amino acids. CDR3 sequence: CASARAGQPYYGQYF. The CDR3 DNA sequence: TGTGCCAGCGCTAGGGCGGGACAGCCATACTACGGGCAGTACTTC.

The J gene is TRBJ1-4, the V gene TRBV13; maybe TRBD1 (6 bases). Deletions cut 5 bases from V and 3 bases from J, with 10 bases between. Germline CDR1 PRHDT, CDR2 FYEKMQ (reference sequence). CDR3 length: 14 residues. CDR3 coding DNA: TGTGCCAGCAGCCTGGGGGCCCCTAATGAAAAACTGTTTTTT. Translated: CASSLGAPNEKLFF.

Concerning this clonotype: This may be a read error, as it is one base from a much larger clone. The chain has TRBV10-3 and TRBJ2-5; 7 nucleotides line up with TRBD2. Germline V CDR1 and CDR2: ENHRY, SYGVKD. The CDR3 covers 13 residues. CDR3 sequence reads: CAISDLGGETRYF. CDR3 bases: TGTGCCATCAGTGATCTGGGGGGGGAGACCCGGTACTTC.

This clonotype was observed many times. The chain is built from TRBV12-3 or TRBV12-4 and TRBJ2-7; D is unresolved. This CDR3 contains 14 residues. Trimming shortened V by 2 bases and J by 5 bases, and 13 bases separated the two germline ends. The DNA of the CDR3 is TGTGCCAGCAGTTTATTCGGGTTCGGCGACGAGCAGTACTTC. As protein: CASSLFGFGDEQYF.

This clonotype was observed at least ten times. V usage is TRBV3-1 and J usage is TRBJ1-1; D is possibly TRBD1 (5 bases). In germline, CDR1 is LGHDT, CDR2 YNNKEL (reference sequence). The CDR3 runs to 15 residues. The V end was cut by 0 bases, the J end by 2 bases, with 10 bases between. Here the CDR3 reads CASSQDPWGNTEAFF. CDR3 in DNA: TGTGCCAGCAGCCAAGACCCCTGGGGCAACACTGAAGCTTTCTTT. Full variable domain (remainder filled in from reference TRBV3-1 and TRBJ1-1): DTAVSQTPKYLVTQMGNDKSIKCEQNLGHDTMYWYKQDSKKFLKIMFSYNNKELIINETVPNRFSPKSPDKAHLNLHINSLELGDSAVYFCASSQDPWGNTEAFFGQGTRLTVV.

This clonotype has a single count. V usage is TRBV20-1 and J usage is TRBJ2-1, with 12 bases that match TRBD1. CDR3 length: 14 residues. V shed 6 bases and J 11 bases; nucleotides not matched to a gene: 11. Germline CDR1 DFQATT, CDR2 SNEGSKA (reference sequence). CDR3 residues: CSAEGQGAPDKQFF. DNA of the CDR3: TGCAGTGCGGAGGGACAGGGGGCCCCGGACAAGCAGTTCTTC.

This chain connects TRBV7-2 to TRBJ2-1; no reliable D call. The CDR3 sequence is 14 residues long. CDR1 is SGHTA, CDR2 FQGNSA, per germline. Trimming cost V 2 bases and J 10 bases, with 15 bases left between them. CDR3 amino acids: CASSLTQTGKEQFF. CDR3 bases: TGTGCCAGCAGCTTAACTCAGACTGGTAAAGAGCAGTTCTTC.

The V gene is TRBV13, the J gene TRBJ2-7; D not resolved. Germline V gene sequence: CDR1 PRHDT, CDR2 FYEKMQ (reference sequence). Trimming shortened V by 2 bases and J by 1 base, and 6 bases separated the two germline ends. This CDR3 has 13 amino acids. Written as DNA, the CDR3 is TGTGCCAGCAGCTTACAACGATCCTACGAGCAGTACTTC. Translation: CASSLQRSYEQYF.

This clonotype has a count of ten or more. The CDR3: CASSKLDRGDYGYTF. In DNA form, the CDR3 reads TGTGCCAGCAGTAAATTGGACAGGGGTGACTATGGCTACACCTTC. This rearrangement joins TRBV27 to TRBJ1-2; TRBD1 matches at 9 bases. The CDR3 length is 15 residues. The germline gives CDR1 MNHEY, CDR2 SMNVEV (reference sequence). V lost 5 bases and J lost 3; bases outside the gene matches: 7.